This TCR beta chain was observed in a study of OX40 agonist ivuxolimab in advanced cancers. Study-wide results and caveats: Both blood CD4+ and CD8+ T cells showed clonal growth by week 6 at 0.1 to 3.0 mg/kg.

The V gene end was trimmed by 7 bases and the J gene end by 2 bases; junction bases not matched to a gene: 19. Germline V gene sequence: CDR1 WNHNN, CDR2 SYGVQD (reference sequence). The CDR3 is 18 amino acids. Notes on this clone: What it recognizes is unknown.

Repertoires were generated with immunoSEQ multiplex PCR, while TCRdb's copy carries only in-frame clones and drops some. The sample consists of 56,000 or so clones, roughly 82% of them appearing once. This specimen consisted of CD4+ or CD8+ T cells sorted from blood, obtained in a trial of the OX40 agonist ivuxolimab. This TCR was sampled from an adult with an advanced solid tumor such as melanoma, head and neck, liver or kidney cancer. The genes are TRBV10-1 and TRBJ2-7; 8 bases line up with TRBD1. The CDR3 coding sequence is TGCGCCAGCACAATGGGACAGGAACGAATCGGGGTGACCTACGAGCAGTACTTC. Translation gives CASTMGQERIGVTYEQYF.